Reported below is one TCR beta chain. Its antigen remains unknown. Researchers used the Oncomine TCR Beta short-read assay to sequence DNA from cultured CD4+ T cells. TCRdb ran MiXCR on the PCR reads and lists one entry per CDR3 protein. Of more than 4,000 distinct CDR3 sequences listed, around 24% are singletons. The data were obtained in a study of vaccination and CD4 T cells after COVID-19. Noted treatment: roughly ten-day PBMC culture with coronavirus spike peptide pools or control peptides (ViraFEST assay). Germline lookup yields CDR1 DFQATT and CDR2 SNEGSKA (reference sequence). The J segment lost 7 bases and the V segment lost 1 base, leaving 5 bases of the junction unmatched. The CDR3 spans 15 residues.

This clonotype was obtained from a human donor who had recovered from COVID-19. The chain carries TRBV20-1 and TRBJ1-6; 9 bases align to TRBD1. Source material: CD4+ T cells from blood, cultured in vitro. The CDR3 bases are TGCAGTGCTAGAGGGGGACAGGGATTAAATTCACCCCTCCACTTT. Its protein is CSARGGQGLNSPLHF.